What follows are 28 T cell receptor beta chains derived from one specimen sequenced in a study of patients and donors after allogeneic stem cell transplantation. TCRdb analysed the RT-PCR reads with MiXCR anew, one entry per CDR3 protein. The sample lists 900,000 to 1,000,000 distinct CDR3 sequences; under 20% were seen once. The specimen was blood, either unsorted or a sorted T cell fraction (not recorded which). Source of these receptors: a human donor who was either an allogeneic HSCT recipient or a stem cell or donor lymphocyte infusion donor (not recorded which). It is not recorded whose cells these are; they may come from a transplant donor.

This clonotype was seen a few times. In nucleotides, the CDR3 is TGTGCCAGCAGTGGAGACAGGTTGGAAGGCTACACCTTC. This encodes CASSGDRLEGYTF. The chain joins TRBV27 to TRBJ1-2; D may be TRBD1 (6 bases). The CDR3 runs to 13 residues. Trimming removed 5 bases from V and 8 bases from J, with 15 bases in between. The germline V gene encodes CDR1 MNHEY and CDR2 SMNVEV (reference sequence).

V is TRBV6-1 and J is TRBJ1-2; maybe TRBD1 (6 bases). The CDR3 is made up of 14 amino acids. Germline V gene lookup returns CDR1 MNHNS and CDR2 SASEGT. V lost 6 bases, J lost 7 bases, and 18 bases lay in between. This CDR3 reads CASSDGGGAGGYTF. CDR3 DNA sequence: TGTGCCAGCAGCGACGGAGGGGGGGCCGGTGGCTACACCTTC.

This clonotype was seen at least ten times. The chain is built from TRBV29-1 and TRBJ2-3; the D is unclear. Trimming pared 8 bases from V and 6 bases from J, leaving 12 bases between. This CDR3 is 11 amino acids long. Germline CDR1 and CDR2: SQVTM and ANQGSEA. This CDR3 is CSPKMMDTQYF. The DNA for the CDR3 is TGCAGCCCCAAGATGATGGATACGCAGTATTTT.

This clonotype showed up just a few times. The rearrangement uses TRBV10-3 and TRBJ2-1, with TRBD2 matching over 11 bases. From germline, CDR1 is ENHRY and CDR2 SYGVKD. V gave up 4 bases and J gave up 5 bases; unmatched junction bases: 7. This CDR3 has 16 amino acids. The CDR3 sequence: CAISGGGTSGNNEQFF. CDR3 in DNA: TGTGCCATCAGTGGGGGGGGGACTAGCGGAAACAATGAGCAGTTCTTC.

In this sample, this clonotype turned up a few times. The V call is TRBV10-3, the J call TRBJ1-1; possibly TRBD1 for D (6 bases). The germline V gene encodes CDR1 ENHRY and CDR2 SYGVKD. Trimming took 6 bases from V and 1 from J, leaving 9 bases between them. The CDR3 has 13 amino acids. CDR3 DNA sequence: TGTGCCATCAGGGGGGACAAGAACACTGAAGCTTTCTTT. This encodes CAIRGDKNTEAFF.

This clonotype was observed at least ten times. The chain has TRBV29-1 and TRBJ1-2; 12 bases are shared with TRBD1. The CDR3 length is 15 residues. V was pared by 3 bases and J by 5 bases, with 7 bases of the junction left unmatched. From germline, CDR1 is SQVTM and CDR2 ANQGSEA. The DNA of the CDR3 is TGCAGCGTTGACGTGCGGGACAGGGGGCTGTATGGCTACACCTTC. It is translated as CSVDVRDRGLYGYTF.

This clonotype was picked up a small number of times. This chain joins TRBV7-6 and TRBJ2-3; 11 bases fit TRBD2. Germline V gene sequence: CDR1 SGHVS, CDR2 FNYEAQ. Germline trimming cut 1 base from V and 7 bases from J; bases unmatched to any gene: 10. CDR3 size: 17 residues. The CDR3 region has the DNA TGTGCCAGCAGCTTAGTGTCGGTAGCGGGGGGGCCAAATACGCAGTATTTT. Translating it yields CASSLVSVAGGPNTQYF.

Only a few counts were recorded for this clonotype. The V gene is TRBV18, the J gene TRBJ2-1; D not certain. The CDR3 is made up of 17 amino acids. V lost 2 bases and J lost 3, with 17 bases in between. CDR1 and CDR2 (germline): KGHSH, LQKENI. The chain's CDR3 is CASSPMVQPAVYNEQFF. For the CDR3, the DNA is TGTGCCAGCTCACCAATGGTACAGCCAGCAGTCTACAATGAGCAGTTCTTC. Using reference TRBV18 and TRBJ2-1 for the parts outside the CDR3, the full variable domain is NAGVMQNPRHLVRRRGQEARLRCSPMKGHSHVYWYRQLPEEGLKFMVYLQKENIIDESGMPKERFSAEFPKEGPSILRIQQVVRGDSAAYFCASSPMVQPAVYNEQFFGPGTRLTVL.

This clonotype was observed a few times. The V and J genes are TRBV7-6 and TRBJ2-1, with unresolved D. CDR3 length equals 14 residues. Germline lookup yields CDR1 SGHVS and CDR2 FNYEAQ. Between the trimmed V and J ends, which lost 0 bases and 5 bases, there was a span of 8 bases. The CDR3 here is CASSLARGDNEQFF. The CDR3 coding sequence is TGTGCCAGCAGCTTAGCCAGAGGAGACAATGAGCAGTTCTTC.

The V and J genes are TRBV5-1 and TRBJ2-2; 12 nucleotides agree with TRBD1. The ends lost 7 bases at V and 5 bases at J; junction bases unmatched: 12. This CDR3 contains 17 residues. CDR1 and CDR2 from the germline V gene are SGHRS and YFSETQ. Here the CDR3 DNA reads TGCGCCAGCTCCGGGACAGGGGGCTCCTATGGAACCGGGGAGCTGTTTTTT. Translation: CASSGTGGSYGTGELFF.

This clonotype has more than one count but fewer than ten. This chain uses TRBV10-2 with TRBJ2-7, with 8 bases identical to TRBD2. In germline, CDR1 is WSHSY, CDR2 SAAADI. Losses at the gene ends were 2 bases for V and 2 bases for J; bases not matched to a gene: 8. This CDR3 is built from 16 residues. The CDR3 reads CASSESVGRAAYEQYF. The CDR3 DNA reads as TGCGCCAGCAGTGAGAGCGTCGGGAGGGCCGCCTACGAGCAGTACTTC.

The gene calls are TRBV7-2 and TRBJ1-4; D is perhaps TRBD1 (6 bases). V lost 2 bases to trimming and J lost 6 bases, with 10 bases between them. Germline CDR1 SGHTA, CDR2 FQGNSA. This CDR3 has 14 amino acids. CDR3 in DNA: TGTGCCAGCAGCTTACAGGGGATTTATGAAAAACTGTTTTTT. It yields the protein CASSLQGIYEKLFF. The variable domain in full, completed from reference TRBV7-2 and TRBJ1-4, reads GAGVSQSPSNKVTEKGKDVELRCDPISGHTALYWYRQSLGQGLEFLIYFQGNSAPDKSGLPSDRFSAERTGGSVSTLTIQRTQQEDSAVYLCASSLQGIYEKLFFGSGTQLSVL.

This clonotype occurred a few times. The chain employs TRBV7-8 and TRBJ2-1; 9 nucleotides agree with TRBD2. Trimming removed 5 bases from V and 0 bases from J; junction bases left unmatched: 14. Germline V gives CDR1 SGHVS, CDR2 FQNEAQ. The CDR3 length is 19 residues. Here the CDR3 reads CASSTRSSGGRSSYNEQFF. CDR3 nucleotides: TGTGCCAGCAGCACGCGAAGTAGCGGGGGTAGAAGCTCCTACAATGAGCAGTTCTTC.

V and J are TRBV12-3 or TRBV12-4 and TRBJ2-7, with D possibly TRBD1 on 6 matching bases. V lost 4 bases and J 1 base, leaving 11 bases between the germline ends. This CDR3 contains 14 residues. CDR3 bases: TGTGCCAGCAGTTCCGGACAGAAATCCTACGAGCAGTACTTC. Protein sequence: CASSSGQKSYEQYF.

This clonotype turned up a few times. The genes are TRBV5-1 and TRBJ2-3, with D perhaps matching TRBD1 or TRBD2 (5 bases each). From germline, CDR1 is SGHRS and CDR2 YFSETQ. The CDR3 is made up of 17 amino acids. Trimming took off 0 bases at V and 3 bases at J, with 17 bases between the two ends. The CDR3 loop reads CASSLGKGRLHTDTQYF. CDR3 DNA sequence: TGCGCCAGCAGCTTGGGAAAGGGACGCCTTCATACAGATACGCAGTATTTT. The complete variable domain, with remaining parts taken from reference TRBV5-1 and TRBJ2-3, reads KAGVTQTPRYLIKTRGQQVTLSCSPISGHRSVSWYQQTPGQGLQFLFEYFSETQRNKGNFPGRFSGRQFSNSRSEMNVSTLELGDSALYLCASSLGKGRLHTDTQYFGPGTRLTVL.

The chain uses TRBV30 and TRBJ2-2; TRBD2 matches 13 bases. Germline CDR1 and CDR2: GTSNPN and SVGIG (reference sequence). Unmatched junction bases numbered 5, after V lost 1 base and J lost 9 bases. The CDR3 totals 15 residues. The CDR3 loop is CAWSALAGGPRELFF. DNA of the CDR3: TGTGCCTGGAGTGCACTAGCGGGAGGGCCTAGGGAGCTGTTTTTT.

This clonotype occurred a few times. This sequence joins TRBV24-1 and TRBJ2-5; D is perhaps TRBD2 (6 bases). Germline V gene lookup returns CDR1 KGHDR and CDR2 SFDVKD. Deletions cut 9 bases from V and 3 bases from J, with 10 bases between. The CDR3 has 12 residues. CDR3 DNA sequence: TGTGCCACCCAGACTAGAGAAGAGACCCAGTACTTC. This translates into CATQTREETQYF.

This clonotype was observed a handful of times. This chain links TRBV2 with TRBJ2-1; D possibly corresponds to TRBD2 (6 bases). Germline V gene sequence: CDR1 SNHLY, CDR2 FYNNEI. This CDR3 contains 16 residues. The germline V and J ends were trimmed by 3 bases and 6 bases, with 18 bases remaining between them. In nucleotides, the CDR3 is TGTGCCAGCAGTGAGCCGGGACTCCAGAGTATCAATGAGCAGTTCTTC. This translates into CASSEPGLQSINEQFF.

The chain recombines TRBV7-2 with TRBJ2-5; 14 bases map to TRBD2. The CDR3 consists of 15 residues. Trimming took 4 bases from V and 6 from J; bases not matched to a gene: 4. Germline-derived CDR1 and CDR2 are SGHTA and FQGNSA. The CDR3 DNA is TGTGCCAGCAGCTCTCGGACTAGCGGGAGGAAGACCCAGTACTTC. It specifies CASSSRTSGRKTQYF. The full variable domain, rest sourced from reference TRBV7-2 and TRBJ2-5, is GAGVSQSPSNKVTEKGKDVELRCDPISGHTALYWYRQSLGQGLEFLIYFQGNSAPDKSGLPSDRFSAERTGGSVSTLTIQRTQQEDSAVYLCASSSRTSGRKTQYFGPGTRLLVL.

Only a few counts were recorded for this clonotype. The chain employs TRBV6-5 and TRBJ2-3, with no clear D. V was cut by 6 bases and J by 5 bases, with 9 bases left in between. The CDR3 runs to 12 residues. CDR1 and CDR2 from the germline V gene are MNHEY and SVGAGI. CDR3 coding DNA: TGTGCCAGCAGCCCCAACGGAGATACGCAGTATTTT. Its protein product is CASSPNGDTQYF.

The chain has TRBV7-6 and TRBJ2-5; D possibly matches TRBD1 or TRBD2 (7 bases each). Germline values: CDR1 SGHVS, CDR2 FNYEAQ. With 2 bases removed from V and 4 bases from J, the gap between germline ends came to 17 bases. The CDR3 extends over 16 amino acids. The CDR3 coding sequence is TGTGCCAGCAGCTTAAGCGGGATGCGACAGGGAGAGACCCAGTACTTC. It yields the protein CASSLSGMRQGETQYF. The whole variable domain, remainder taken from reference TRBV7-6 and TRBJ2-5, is GAGVSQSPRYKVTKRGQDVALRCDPISGHVSLYWYRQALGQGPEFLTYFNYEAQQDKSGLPNDRFSAERPEGSISTLTIQRTEQRDSAMYRCASSLSGMRQGETQYFGPGTRLLVL.

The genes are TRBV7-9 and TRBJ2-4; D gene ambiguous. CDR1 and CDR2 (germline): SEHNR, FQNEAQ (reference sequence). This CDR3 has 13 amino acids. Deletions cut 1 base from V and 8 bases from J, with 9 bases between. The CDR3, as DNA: TGTGCCAGCAGCTTAGGGGGTGCGGACATTCAGTACTTC. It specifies CASSLGGADIQYF.

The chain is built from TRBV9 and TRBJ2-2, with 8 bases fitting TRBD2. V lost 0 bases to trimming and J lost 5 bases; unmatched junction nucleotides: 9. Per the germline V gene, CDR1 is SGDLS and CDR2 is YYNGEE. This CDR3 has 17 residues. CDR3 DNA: TGTGCCAGCAGCGTAGCGTTCGGACTAGCAGGAACCGGGGAGCTGTTTTTT. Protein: CASSVAFGLAGTGELFF.

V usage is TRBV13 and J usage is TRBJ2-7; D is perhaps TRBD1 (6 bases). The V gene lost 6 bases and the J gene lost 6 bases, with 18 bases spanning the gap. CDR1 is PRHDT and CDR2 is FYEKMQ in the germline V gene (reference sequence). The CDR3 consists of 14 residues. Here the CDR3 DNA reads TGTGCCAGCAGTCTAAGGGTGAGAGGGGGCGAGCAGTACTTC. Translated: CASSLRVRGGEQYF.

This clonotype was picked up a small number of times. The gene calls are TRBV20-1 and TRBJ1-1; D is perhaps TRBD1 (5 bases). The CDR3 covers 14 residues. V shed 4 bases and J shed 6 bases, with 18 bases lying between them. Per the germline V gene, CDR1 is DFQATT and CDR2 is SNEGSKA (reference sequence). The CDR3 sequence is CSAIKQVELAEAFF. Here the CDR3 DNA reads TGCAGTGCTATAAAACAGGTTGAGTTGGCTGAAGCTTTCTTT.

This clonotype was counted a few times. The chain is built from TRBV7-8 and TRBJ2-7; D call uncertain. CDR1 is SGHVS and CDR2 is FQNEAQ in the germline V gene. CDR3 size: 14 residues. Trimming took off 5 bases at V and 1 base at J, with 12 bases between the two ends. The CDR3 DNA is TGTGCCAGCAGCCCCATGGCCTCGTCCTACGAGCAGTACTTC. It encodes CASSPMASSYEQYF.

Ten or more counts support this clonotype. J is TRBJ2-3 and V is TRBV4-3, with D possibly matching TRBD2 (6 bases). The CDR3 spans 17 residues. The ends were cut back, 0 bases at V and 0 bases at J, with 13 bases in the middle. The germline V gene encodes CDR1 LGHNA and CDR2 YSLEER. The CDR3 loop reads CASSQDTGRGSTDTQYF. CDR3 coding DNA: TGCGCCAGCAGCCAAGATACGGGGCGGGGTAGCACAGATACGCAGTATTTT.

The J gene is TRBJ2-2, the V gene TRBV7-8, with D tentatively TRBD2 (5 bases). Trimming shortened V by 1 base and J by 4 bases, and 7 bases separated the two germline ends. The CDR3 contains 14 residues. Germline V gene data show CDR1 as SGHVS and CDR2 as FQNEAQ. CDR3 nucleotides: TGTGCCAGCAGCTTAGAGCGGATCACCGGGGAGCTGTTTTTT. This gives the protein CASSLERITGELFF.